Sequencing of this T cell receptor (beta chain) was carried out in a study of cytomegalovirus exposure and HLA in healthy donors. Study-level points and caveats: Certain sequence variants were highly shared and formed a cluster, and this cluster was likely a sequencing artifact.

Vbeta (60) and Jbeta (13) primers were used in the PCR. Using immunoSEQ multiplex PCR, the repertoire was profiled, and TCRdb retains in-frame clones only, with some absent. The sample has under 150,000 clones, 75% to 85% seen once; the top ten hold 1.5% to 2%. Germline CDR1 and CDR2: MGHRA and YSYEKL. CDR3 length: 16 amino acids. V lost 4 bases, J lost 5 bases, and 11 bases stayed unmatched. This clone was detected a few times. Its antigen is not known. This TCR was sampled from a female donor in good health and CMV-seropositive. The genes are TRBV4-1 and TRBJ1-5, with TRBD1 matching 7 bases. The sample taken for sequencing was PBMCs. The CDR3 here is CASSLYQTGSHQPQHF. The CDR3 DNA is TGCGCCAGCAGCCTATATCAGACAGGGTCACATCAGCCCCAGCATTTT.